A single sample is the source of the 29 T cell receptor beta chains below, sequenced in a study of T cells after yellow fever vaccination. A single record per CDR3 protein comes from TCRdb applying MiXCR to the 5' RACE reads. Among about 74,000 distinct CDR3 sequences listed, approximately 6.9% were seen once. This specimen consisted of CD8+ T cells sorted from PBMCs, obtained about 5 days after the first yellow fever vaccination. These receptors all stem from a man in his late teens or twenties who received the YFV17D yellow fever vaccine.

This clonotype was seen many times. As DNA, the CDR3 is TGCGCCAGCAGCTTGGCGCGAACCAGGGGGGATACGCAGTATTTT. It translates to CASSLARTRGDTQYF. V usage is TRBV5-1 and J usage is TRBJ2-3, with 7 bases aligning to TRBD1. CDR3 length: 15 amino acids. V shed 0 bases, J shed 6 bases, and the junction held 7 bases outside the gene matches. Germline CDR1 SGHRS, CDR2 YFSETQ.

This clonotype was detected a few times. This rearrangement joins TRBV3-1 to TRBJ2-1, with D possibly TRBD2 on 5 matching bases. The CDR3 totals 13 residues. Germline V lookup: CDR1 LGHDT, CDR2 YNNKEL (reference sequence). The V gene lost 3 bases and the J gene lost 6 bases, with 9 bases spanning the gap. DNA of the CDR3: TGTGCCAGCAGCCAGGCCAGCGGCAATGAGCAGTTCTTC. It is translated as CASSQASGNEQFF.

The genes are TRBV4-1 and TRBJ2-7; 10 bases align to TRBD1. This CDR3 spans 15 amino acids. Trimming removed 3 bases from V and 2 bases from J; junction bases left unmatched: 4. Germline assignment: CDR1 MGHRA and CDR2 YSYEKL. CDR3 residues: CASSHAGTGAYEQYF. The CDR3 coding sequence is TGCGCCAGCAGCCACGCCGGGACAGGGGCCTACGAGCAGTACTTC.

The V and J genes are TRBV12-3 or TRBV12-4 and TRBJ1-1, with no clear D. The CDR3 length is 12 residues. Trimming took 2 bases from V and 7 from J, leaving 8 bases between them. CDR3 residues: CASSLYGSEAFF. Written as DNA, the CDR3 is TGTGCCAGCAGTTTATATGGGAGTGAAGCTTTCTTT.

This clonotype was detected ten times or more. V gene TRBV12-3 or TRBV12-4 combines with J gene TRBJ1-5; D is uncertain. V lost 4 bases, J lost 6 bases, and 10 bases lay in between. This CDR3 contains 13 residues. This CDR3 reads CASSSPGSQPQHF. In DNA, the CDR3 is TGTGCCAGCAGTTCTCCTGGCAGTCAGCCCCAGCATTTT.

This clonotype was picked up many times. The chain carries TRBV29-1 and TRBJ2-7; D is unresolved. The CDR3 runs 11 residues. Looked up from germline, CDR1 is SQVTM and CDR2 is ANQGSEA. V dropped 5 bases and J dropped 3 bases, with 8 bases sitting between them. CDR3 loop: CSVSQNYEQYF. In nucleotides, the CDR3 is TGCAGCGTTAGTCAGAACTACGAGCAGTACTTC.

Many counts were recorded for this clonotype. The chain carries TRBV7-9 and TRBJ2-7, with D possibly TRBD2 on 6 matching bases. Germline V gene sequence: CDR1 SEHNR, CDR2 FQNEAQ (reference sequence). V lost 1 base and J 3 bases, leaving 13 bases between the germline ends. CDR3 length: 15 residues. CDR3: CASSLGGLPFYEQYF. The CDR3 DNA sequence: TGTGCCAGCAGCTTAGGGGGACTCCCCTTCTACGAGCAGTACTTC. The complete variable domain, with remaining parts taken from reference TRBV7-9 and TRBJ2-7, reads DTGVSQNPRHKITKRGQNVTFRCDPISEHNRLYWYRQTLGQGPEFLTYFQNEAQLEKSRLLSDRFSAERPKGSFSTLEIQRTEQGDSAMYLCASSLGGLPFYEQYFGPGTRLTVT.

Details on this clonotype: The conserved closing phenylalanine or tryptophan is absent in this CDR3, likely reflecting a read error. The chain recombines TRBV10-3 with TRBJ2-2; D remains unclear. The germline V and J ends were trimmed by 6 bases and 9 bases, with 17 bases remaining between them. Germline CDR1 is ENHRY and CDR2 is SYGVKD. CDR3 length: 14 residues. The CDR3, as DNA: TGTGCCATCAGCTCAGGAATGCTCTCTTGGGAGCTGTTTTGT. Encoded protein: CAISSGMLSWELFC.

V is TRBV12-3 or TRBV12-4 and J is TRBJ1-1; the D gene is possibly TRBD1 (5 bases). Trimming took off 6 bases at V and 2 bases at J, with 13 bases between the two ends. The CDR3 is 14 amino acids. The CDR3 reads CASRSWGLNTEAFF. The CDR3 coding sequence is TGTGCCAGCAGGTCCTGGGGCCTTAACACTGAAGCTTTCTTT.

This clonotype was counted a few times. The rearrangement uses TRBV18 and TRBJ2-7; perhaps TRBD1 as D (6 bases). CDR3 length: 13 amino acids. Looked up from germline, CDR1 is KGHSH and CDR2 is LQKENI. V was clipped by 8 bases and J by 0 bases, with 11 bases between them. CDR3 sequence reads: CASAGDTSYEQYV. CDR3 bases: TGTGCCAGCGCCGGGGACACCTCCTACGAGCAGTACGTC.

This clonotype was counted ten times or more. The chain has TRBV12-3 or TRBV12-4 and TRBJ2-5; no clear D. Trimming stripped 2 bases from V and 2 bases from J, with 9 bases between. This CDR3 is 14 amino acids long. CDR3 residues: CASSLMVYQETQYF. For the CDR3, the DNA is TGTGCCAGCAGTTTAATGGTATATCAAGAGACCCAGTACTTC.

This chain connects TRBV5-6 to TRBJ2-7; 12 nucleotides match TRBD2. Germline V CDR1 and CDR2: SGHDT, YYEEEE. The ends lost 2 bases at V and 3 bases at J; junction bases unmatched: 21. The CDR3 length is 21 residues. As DNA, the CDR3 is TGTGCCAGCAGCTTCCCACGTTGGGACCCTAGCGGGGGGGCCACGGGCTACGAGCAGTACTTC. Translated: CASSFPRWDPSGGATGYEQYF.

The chain combines TRBV4-1 with TRBJ2-7; D gene ambiguous. The germline V gene encodes CDR1 MGHRA and CDR2 YSYEKL. Deletions cut 0 bases from V and 8 bases from J, with 8 bases between. The CDR3 consists of 12 residues. The CDR3: CASSQDLRKQYF. CDR3 sequence (DNA): TGCGCCAGCAGCCAAGATTTGAGGAAGCAGTACTTC.

There are many counts of this clonotype. This chain joins TRBV12-3 or TRBV12-4 and TRBJ1-4, with D possibly matching TRBD1 (6 bases). The CDR3 has 13 amino acids. V was clipped by 8 bases and J by 5 bases, with 12 bases between them. In nucleotides, the CDR3 is TGTGCCAGCCGCTTAGGGGGGAATGAAAAACTGTTTTTT. This gives the protein CASRLGGNEKLFF.

This clonotype occurred many times. The rearrangement uses TRBV7-8 and TRBJ2-1, with TRBD1 as a possible D gene (5 bases). With 2 bases removed from V and 0 bases from J, the gap between germline ends came to 5 bases. CDR1 SGHVS and CDR2 FQNEAQ come from the germline V gene. The CDR3 spans 14 residues. In DNA form, the CDR3 reads TGTGCCAGCAGCTTAAGGGGCTCCTACAATGAGCAGTTCTTC. Protein sequence: CASSLRGSYNEQFF.

J is TRBJ1-3 and V is TRBV7-8; D gene uncertain. The CDR3 totals 15 residues. The V end was cut by 2 bases, the J end by 2 bases, with 10 bases between. CDR1 is SGHVS, CDR2 FQNEAQ, per germline. CDR3 coding DNA: TGTGCCAGCAGCTTAAGGGATTTCCCTGGAAACACCATATATTTT. Encoded protein: CASSLRDFPGNTIYF.

CDR3 in amino acids: CSAEGAGSGMRYTF. The DNA of the CDR3 is TGCAGTGCGGAGGGCGCCGGAAGTGGTATGCGCTACACCTTC. The chain employs TRBV29-1 and TRBJ1-2; no reliable D call. The CDR3 runs to 14 residues. The germline gives CDR1 SQVTM, CDR2 ANQGSEA.

This clonotype was seen ten or more times. The chain recombines TRBV7-9 with TRBJ2-3; no definite D call. Germline assignment: CDR1 SEHNR and CDR2 FQNEAQ (reference sequence). The CDR3 runs 13 residues. V lost 8 bases and J 0 bases, leaving 9 bases between the germline ends. The DNA for the CDR3 is TGTGCCAGCGCGGTCTCTAGCACAGATACGCAGTATTTT. It yields the protein CASAVSSTDTQYF. The full variable domain, completed using reference TRBV7-9 and TRBJ2-3, is DTGVSQNPRHKITKRGQNVTFRCDPISEHNRLYWYRQTLGQGPEFLTYFQNEAQLEKSRLLSDRFSAERPKGSFSTLEIQRTEQGDSAMYLCASAVSSTDTQYFGPGTRLTVL.

The rearrangement links TRBV9 to TRBJ2-4; D remains ambiguous. The V gene lost 0 bases and the J gene lost 6 bases, with 13 bases spanning the gap. CDR3 size: 15 residues. The germline CDR1 and CDR2 sequences are SGDLS and YYNGEE. This CDR3 is CASSVGGSNTNIQYF. In DNA, the CDR3 is TGTGCCAGCAGCGTAGGGGGTTCAAATACAAACATTCAGTACTTC.

This rearrangement joins TRBV7-9 to TRBJ2-2; perhaps TRBD2 as D (5 bases). Trimming cost V 4 bases and J 4 bases, with 13 bases left between them. Germline CDR1 reads SEHNR; CDR2 reads FQNEAQ (reference sequence). The length of the CDR3 is 15 residues. CDR3 residues: CASSSSRARTGELFF. CDR3 DNA: TGTGCCAGCAGCTCCTCGAGGGCTCGCACCGGGGAGCTGTTTTTT.

V and J are TRBV18 and TRBJ2-5; 10 bases map to TRBD1. This CDR3 is built from 15 residues. The junction had 9 bases not matched to a gene; V was cut back by 6 bases and J by 5 bases. Germline CDR1 KGHSH, CDR2 LQKENI. The CDR3 nucleotides read TGTGCCAGCTCGCCCGGGACAGGGGAACTTGAGACCCAGTACTTC. Protein: CASSPGTGELETQYF.

This clonotype was found a few times. The CDR3 bases are TGTGCCACCAGCAACGGGGGCACAGATACGCAGTATTTT. Translated, it gives CATSNGGTDTQYF. This chain uses TRBV15 with TRBJ2-3, with a weak D call TRBD2 (5 bases). With 4 bases removed from V and 1 base from J, the gap between germline ends came to 6 bases. The germline V gene encodes CDR1 LNHNV and CDR2 YYDKDF (reference sequence). CDR3 size: 13 residues.

This clonotype was seen at least ten times. V gene TRBV2 combines with J gene TRBJ2-7; D perhaps matches TRBD1 (6 bases). V was clipped by 9 bases and J by 2 bases, with 23 bases between them. Germline V gene lookup returns CDR1 SNHLY and CDR2 FYNNEI. The CDR3 is 16 amino acids. The CDR3 region has the DNA TGTGCCAGTAAAAGAATAACAGGGTCCAATCCCTACGAGCAGTACTTC. This encodes CASKRITGSNPYEQYF.

This clonotype has only a few counts. The chain carries TRBV25-1 and TRBJ2-7; 7 bases are a match to TRBD1. The CDR3 has 13 residues. Per germline, CDR1 MGHDK and CDR2 SYGVNS. J gave up 2 bases and V 4 bases, and 2 bases lay outside the gene matches. This chain's CDR3 is CASSATGTYEQYF. In nucleotides, the CDR3 is TGTGCCAGCAGTGCGACAGGGACCTACGAGCAGTACTTC.

By frequency in the sample, this clonotype is medium-sized. The chain is built from TRBV6-2 or TRBV6-3 and TRBJ2-4; TRBD2 is a possible D gene (5 bases). The V and J ends lost 4 bases and 0 bases respectively, with 13 bases between them. Germline V gene sequence: CDR1 MNHEY, CDR2 SVGEGT. CDR3 length equals 16 residues. CDR3 amino acids: CASSSWTVLAKNIQYF. CDR3 in DNA: TGTGCCAGCAGTTCCTGGACTGTACTAGCCAAAAACATTCAGTACTTC.

This clonotype was found many times. The V call is TRBV3-1, the J call TRBJ1-6, with a weak D call TRBD1 (5 bases). CDR3 length equals 16 residues. V lost 9 bases to trimming and J lost 4 bases, with 19 bases between them. Germline V gene sequence: CDR1 LGHDT, CDR2 YNNKEL (reference sequence). This chain's CDR3 is CARVEGEKGYNSPLHF. CDR3 sequence (DNA): TGTGCCAGGGTGGAAGGGGAGAAGGGTTATAATTCACCCCTCCACTTT.

The chain carries TRBV19 and TRBJ2-5; tentatively, D is TRBD1 (6 bases). This CDR3 has 15 amino acids. Trimming took off 1 base at V and 1 base at J, with 10 bases between the two ends. Per the germline V gene, CDR1 is LNHDA and CDR2 is SQIVND (reference sequence). CDR3 sequence reads: CASSIGDRTQETQYF. The CDR3 nucleotides are TGTGCCAGTAGTATAGGTGACAGGACCCAAGAGACCCAGTACTTC.

J is TRBJ2-5 and V is TRBV7-6; D is possibly TRBD1 (6 bases). V lost 0 bases and J lost 1, with 9 bases in between. The CDR3 contains 15 residues. Germline V gene lookup returns CDR1 SGHVS and CDR2 FNYEAQ. CDR3 nucleotides: TGTGCCAGCAGCTTAGCCACAGGGTCCCAAGAGACCCAGTACTTC. The encoded protein is CASSLATGSQETQYF.

This clonotype was recorded many times. This chain links TRBV11-2 with TRBJ2-1; perhaps TRBD2 as D (6 bases). CDR1 is SGHAT, CDR2 FQNNGV, per germline. V lost 5 bases, J lost 2 bases, and 16 bases lay in between. CDR3 length equals 16 residues. CDR3 residues: CASSPTTGGAYNEQFF. CDR3 in DNA: TGTGCCAGCAGCCCCACGACTGGCGGGGCCTACAATGAGCAGTTCTTC.